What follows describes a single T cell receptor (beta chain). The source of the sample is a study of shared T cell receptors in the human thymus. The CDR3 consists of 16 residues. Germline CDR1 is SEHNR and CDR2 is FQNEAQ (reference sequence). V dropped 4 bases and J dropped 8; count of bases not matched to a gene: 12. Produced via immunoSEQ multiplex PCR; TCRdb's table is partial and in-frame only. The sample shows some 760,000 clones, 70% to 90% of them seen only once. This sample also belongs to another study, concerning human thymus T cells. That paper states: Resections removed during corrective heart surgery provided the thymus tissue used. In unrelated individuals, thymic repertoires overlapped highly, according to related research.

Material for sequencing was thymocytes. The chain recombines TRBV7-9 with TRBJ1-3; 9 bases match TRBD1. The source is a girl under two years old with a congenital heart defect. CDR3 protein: CASSSGDRASVDTIYF. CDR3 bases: TGTGCCAGCAGCTCAGGGGACAGGGCTTCAGTTGACACCATATATTTT.